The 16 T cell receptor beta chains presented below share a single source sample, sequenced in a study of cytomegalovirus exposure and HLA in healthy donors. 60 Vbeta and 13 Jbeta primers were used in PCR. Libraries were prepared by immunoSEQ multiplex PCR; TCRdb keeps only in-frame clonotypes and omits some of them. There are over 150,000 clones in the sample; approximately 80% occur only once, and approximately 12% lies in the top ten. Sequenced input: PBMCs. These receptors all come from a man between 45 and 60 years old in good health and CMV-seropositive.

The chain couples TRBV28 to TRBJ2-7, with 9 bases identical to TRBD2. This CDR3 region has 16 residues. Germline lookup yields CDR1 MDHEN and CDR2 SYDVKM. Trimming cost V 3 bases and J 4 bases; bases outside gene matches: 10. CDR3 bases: TGTGCCAGCAGTTTCGGCTCGACTAGCGGATCTTACGAGCAGTACTTC. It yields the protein CASSFGSTSGSYEQYF.

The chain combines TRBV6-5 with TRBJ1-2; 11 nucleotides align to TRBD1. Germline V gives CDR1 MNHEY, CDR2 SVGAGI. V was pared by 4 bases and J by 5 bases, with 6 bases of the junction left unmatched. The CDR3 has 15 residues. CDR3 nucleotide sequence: TGTGCCAGCAGTTCCGGACAGGGGGCGCGGTATGGCTACACCTTC. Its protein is CASSSGQGARYGYTF.

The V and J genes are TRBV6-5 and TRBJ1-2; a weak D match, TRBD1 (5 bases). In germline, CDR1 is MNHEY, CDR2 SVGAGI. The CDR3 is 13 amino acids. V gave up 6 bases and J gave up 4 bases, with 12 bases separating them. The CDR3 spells CASREGVAYGYTF. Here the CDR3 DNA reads TGTGCCAGCAGGGAAGGGGTGGCCTATGGCTACACCTTC.

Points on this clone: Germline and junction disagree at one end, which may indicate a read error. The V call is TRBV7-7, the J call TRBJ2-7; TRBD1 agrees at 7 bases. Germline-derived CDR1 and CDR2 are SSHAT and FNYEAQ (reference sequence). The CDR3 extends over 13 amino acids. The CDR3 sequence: CASSPGGSYEQYF. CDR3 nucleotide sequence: TGTGCTAGCAGCCCAGGGGGCTCCTACGAGCAGTACTTC. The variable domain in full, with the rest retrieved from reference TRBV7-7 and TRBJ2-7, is GAGVSQSPRYKVTKRGQDVTLRCDPISSHATLYWYQQALGQGPEFLTYFNYEAQPDKSGLPSDRFSAERPEGSISTLTIQRTEQRDSAMYRCASSPGGSYEQYFGPGTRLTVT.

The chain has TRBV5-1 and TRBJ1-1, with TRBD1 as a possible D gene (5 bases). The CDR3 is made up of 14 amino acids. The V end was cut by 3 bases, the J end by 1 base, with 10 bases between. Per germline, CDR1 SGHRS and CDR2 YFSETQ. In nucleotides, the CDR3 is TGCGCCAGCAGCTCAGGACAAGAGAACACTGAAGCTTTCTTT. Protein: CASSSGQENTEAFF.

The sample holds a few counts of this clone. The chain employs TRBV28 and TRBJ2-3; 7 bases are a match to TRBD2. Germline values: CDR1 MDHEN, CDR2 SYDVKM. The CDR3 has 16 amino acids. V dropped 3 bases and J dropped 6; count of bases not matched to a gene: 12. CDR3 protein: CASSLFGGVGEDTQYF. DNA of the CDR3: TGTGCCAGCAGTTTGTTTGGGGGGGTCGGTGAGGATACGCAGTATTTT.

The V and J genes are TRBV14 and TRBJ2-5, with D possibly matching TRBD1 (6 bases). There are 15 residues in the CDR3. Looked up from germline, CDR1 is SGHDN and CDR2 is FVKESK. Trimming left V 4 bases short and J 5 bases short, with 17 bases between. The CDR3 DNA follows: TGTGCCAGCAGCCTAATACAGGGTGTTGGGGAGACCCAGTACTTC. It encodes CASSLIQGVGETQYF.

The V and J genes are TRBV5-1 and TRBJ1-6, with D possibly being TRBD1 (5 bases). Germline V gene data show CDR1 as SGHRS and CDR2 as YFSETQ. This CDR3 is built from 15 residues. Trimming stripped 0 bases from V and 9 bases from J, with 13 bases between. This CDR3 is CASSLGQGSSSPLHF. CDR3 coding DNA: TGCGCCAGCAGCTTGGGGCAGGGTAGTAGTTCACCCCTCCACTTT. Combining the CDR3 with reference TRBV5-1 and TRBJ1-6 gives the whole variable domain KAGVTQTPRYLIKTRGQQVTLSCSPISGHRSVSWYQQTPGQGLQFLFEYFSETQRNKGNFPGRFSGRQFSNSRSEMNVSTLELGDSALYLCASSLGQGSSSPLHFGNGTRLTVT.

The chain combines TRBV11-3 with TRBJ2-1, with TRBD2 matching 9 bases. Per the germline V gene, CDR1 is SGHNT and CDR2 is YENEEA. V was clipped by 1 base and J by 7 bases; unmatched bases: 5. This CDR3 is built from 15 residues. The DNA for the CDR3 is TGTGCCAGCAGCTTAGTGAGCGGGGGGCCTAATGAGCAGTTCTTC. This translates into CASSLVSGGPNEQFF.

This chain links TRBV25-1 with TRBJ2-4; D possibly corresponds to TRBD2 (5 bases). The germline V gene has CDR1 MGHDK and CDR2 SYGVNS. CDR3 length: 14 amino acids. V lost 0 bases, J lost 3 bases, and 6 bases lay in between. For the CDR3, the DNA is TGTGCCAGCAGTGAATATAGCGACAAAAACATTCAGTACTTC. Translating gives CASSEYSDKNIQYF.

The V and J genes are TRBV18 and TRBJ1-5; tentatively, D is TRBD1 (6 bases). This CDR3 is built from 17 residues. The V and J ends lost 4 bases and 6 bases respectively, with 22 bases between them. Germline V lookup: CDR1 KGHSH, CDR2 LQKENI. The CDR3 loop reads CASSQTAPGGGSQPQHF. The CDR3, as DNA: TGTGCCAGCTCACAAACGGCCCCGGGGGGCGGGAGTCAGCCCCAGCATTTT.

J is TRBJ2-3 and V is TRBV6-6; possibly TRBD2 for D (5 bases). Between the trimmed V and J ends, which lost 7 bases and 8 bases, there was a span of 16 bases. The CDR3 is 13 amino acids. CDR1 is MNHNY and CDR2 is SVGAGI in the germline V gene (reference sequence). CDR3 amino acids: CASTPTTAGTQYF. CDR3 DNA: TGTGCCAGCACCCCAACCACGGCGGGTACGCAGTATTTT.

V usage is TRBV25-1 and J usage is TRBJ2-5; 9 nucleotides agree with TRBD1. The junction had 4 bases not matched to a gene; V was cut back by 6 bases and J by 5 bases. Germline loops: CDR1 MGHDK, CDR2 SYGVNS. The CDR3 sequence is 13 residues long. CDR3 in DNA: TGTGCCAGCAGGGGACAGGGTATCGAGACCCAGTACTTC. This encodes CASRGQGIETQYF. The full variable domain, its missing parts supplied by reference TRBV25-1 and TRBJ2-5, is EADIYQTPRYLVIGTGKKITLECSQTMGHDKMYWYQQDPGMELHLIHYSYGVNSTEKGDLSSESTVSRIRTEHFPLTLESARPSHTSQYLCASRGQGIETQYFGPGTRLLVL.

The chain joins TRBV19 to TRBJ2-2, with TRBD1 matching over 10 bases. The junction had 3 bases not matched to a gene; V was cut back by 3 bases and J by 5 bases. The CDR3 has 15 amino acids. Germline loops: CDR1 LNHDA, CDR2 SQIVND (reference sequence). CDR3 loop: CASSMTGGATGELFF. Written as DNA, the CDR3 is TGTGCCAGTAGTATGACAGGGGGCGCGACCGGGGAGCTGTTTTTT.

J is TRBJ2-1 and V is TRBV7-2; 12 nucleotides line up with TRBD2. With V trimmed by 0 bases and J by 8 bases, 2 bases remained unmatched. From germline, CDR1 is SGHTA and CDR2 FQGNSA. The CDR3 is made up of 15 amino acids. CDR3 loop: CASSLATSGGYEQFF. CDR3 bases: TGTGCCAGCAGCTTAGCGACTAGCGGGGGATATGAGCAGTTCTTC.

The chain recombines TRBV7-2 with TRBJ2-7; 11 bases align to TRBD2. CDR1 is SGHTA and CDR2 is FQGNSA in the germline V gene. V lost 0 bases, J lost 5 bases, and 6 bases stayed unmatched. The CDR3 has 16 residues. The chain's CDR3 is CASSLAPSGGFNEQYF. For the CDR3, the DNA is TGTGCCAGCAGCTTAGCGCCTAGCGGGGGGTTCAACGAGCAGTACTTC. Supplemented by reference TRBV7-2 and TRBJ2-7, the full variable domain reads GAGVSQSPSNKVTEKGKDVELRCDPISGHTALYWYRQSLGQGLEFLIYFQGNSAPDKSGLPSDRFSAERTGGSVSTLTIQRTQQEDSAVYLCASSLAPSGGFNEQYFGPGTRLTVT.